The next 5 T cell receptor beta chains were all read from a single sample in a study of read filtering for tumor transcriptome and immune sequencing. The library was built from roughly 400 ng RNA with molecular barcoded adaptors for alpha/delta and beta/gamma chains. In TCRdb, the reads were re-called with MiXCR into one record per CDR3 protein. The repertoire holds some 130,000 distinct CDR3 sequences, with around 13% as singletons. Sequencing was carried out using a population of CD138-negative cells sorted from bone marrow. Every receptor here comes from a donor aged 40 or older with multiple myeloma.

With respect to this clonotype: Possible read error: a much larger clone is one base away. CDR3 DNA: TGCAGCGTATACGGAGCTAGCGGGGTATACAATGAGCAGTTCTTC. Translation: CSVYGASGVYNEQFF. The chain has TRBV29-1 and TRBJ2-1; 9 bases are shared with TRBD2. The CDR3 extends over 15 amino acids. J lost 4 bases, V lost 6 bases, and 10 bases had no gene match. Per germline, CDR1 SQVTM and CDR2 ANQGSEA.

Details on this clonotype: With a much larger clone just one base away, this may be a read error. The rearrangement joins TRBV27 to TRBJ1-1; unclear D gene. V gave up 6 bases and J gave up 1 base, with 12 bases separating them. CDR1 and CDR2 from the germline V gene are MNHEY and SMNVEV (reference sequence). The CDR3 contains 14 residues. The CDR3 sequence: CASRSQSGNTEAFF. CDR3 bases: TGTGCCAGCAGGTCTCAATCCGGGAACACTGAAGCTTTCTTT.

Comments on this clonotype: Possible read error: a much larger clone is one base away. CDR3 nucleotide sequence: TGCGCCAGCAGCCCCCCGACAGGGGATGACACTGAAGCTTTCTTT. It specifies CASSPPTGDDTEAFF. V is TRBV4-1 and J is TRBJ1-1; 8 nucleotides align to TRBD1. Per germline, CDR1 MGHRA and CDR2 YSYEKL. V shed 4 bases, J shed 3 bases, and the junction held 7 bases outside the gene matches. The CDR3 is 15 residues long.

This clonotype was counted many times. The chain combines TRBV9 with TRBJ2-5; D may be TRBD1 (6 bases). The CDR3 is made up of 13 amino acids. Germline-derived CDR1 and CDR2 are SGDLS and YYNGEE. Trimming shortened V by 4 bases and J by 3 bases, and 10 bases separated the two germline ends. The CDR3 DNA follows: TGTGCCAGCAGCCCCAGGGGAAAAGAGACCCAGTACTTC. It encodes CASSPRGKETQYF.

This clonotype was counted at least ten times. This chain links TRBV18 with TRBJ2-1, with 10 bases that match TRBD2. Looked up from germline, CDR1 is KGHSH and CDR2 is LQKENI. CDR3 length equals 12 residues. V lost 1 base and J lost 13; bases outside the gene matches: 1. The DNA for the CDR3 is TGTGCCAGCTCACCACAGCGGGAGGGCCAGTTCTTC. This translates into CASSPQREGQFF.